This T cell receptor beta chain appears in the sequencing data of a study of shared clonotypes between healthy human individuals. The CDR3 is made up of 12 amino acids. Germline-derived CDR1 and CDR2 are MDHEN and SYDVKM. Between the trimmed V and J ends, which lost 7 bases and 6 bases, there was a span of 10 bases. Here immunoSEQ multiplex PCR was the method, and the copy in TCRdb shows in-frame clones only, minus some. This sample yields over 1.4 million clones, of which 96% are seen a single time; 0.95% to 1.5% belongs to the top ten. Study-level results: On the whole, naive subsets had larger estimated richness than memory subsets had.

This clone was picked up one time. The antigen remains undetermined. CD4+ cells were split into CD45RA+ naive and CD45RA-negative memory subsets. The receptor comes from a man aged 25 to 40 in good health. Input material: naive CD4+ T cells sorted from blood. Subset in this sample: CD45RA+ positively selected. This chain joins TRBV28 and TRBJ1-5; D remains ambiguous. The CDR3 region is CASTRASQPQHF. The CDR3 DNA reads as TGTGCCAGCACACGGGCGAGTCAGCCCCAGCATTTT.